This T cell receptor (beta chain) stems from a study of shared clonotypes between healthy human individuals. Study-wide background: Three plates each covered CD4 naive and memory; CD8 naive two, CD8 memory one.

Measured with immunoSEQ multiplex PCR; TCRdb has only the in-frame clones, and not every one. In the table there are 550,000 to 700,000 clones, around 73% of which are singletons. The sequence was obtained from a woman under 40 in good health. Specimen: memory CD4+ T cells sorted from blood. Described subset: CD45RA-negative fraction.

The CDR3 DNA is TGTGCCAGCAGCAATAGCGGGAGGGCCGATACGCAGTATTTT. This translates into CASSNSGRADTQYF. The V call is TRBV7-3, the J call TRBJ2-3; 11 bases map to TRBD2. V trimming: 5 bases; J trimming: 6 bases; junction bases outside the gene matches: 4. The CDR3 is 14 amino acids. The germline V gene encodes CDR1 SGHTA and CDR2 FQGTGA.